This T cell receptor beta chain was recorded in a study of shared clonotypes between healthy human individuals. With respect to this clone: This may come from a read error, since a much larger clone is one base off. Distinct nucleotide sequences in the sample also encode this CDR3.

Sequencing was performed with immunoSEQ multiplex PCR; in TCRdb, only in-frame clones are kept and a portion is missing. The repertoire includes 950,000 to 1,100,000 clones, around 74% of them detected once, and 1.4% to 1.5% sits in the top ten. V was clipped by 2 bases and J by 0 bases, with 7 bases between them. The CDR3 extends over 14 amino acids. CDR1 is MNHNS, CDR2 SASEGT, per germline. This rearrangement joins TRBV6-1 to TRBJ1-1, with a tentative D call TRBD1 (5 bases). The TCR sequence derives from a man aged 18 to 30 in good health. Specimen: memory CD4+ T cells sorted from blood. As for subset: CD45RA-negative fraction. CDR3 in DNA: TGTGCCAGCAGTGAAAAGGGGATGAACACTGAAGCTTTCTTT. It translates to CASSEKGMNTEAFF.